The following is a TCR beta chain sequence with its context. TCRdb's table, derived via immunoSEQ multiplex PCR, lists solely in-frame clones and lacks some. Of approximately 190,000 clones in the sample, more than 75% were seen once. This record comes from a study of T cell responses to AZD1222 COVID-19 vaccine. Study background: Pooled in the analysis were second doses at about 4 or about 12 weeks.

This CDR3 region has 13 residues. Trimming took 5 bases from V and 7 from J; bases not matched to a gene: 3. Per germline, CDR1 SGHTA and CDR2 FQGTGA. The TCR sequence derives from an adult in good health. The chain joins TRBV7-3 to TRBJ2-1, with 9 nucleotides matching TRBD1. Sequencing was performed on peripheral blood, taken on day 0 of AZD1222 vaccination. The chain's CDR3 is CASSLGQGNEQFF. In DNA form, the CDR3 reads TGTGCCAGCAGCCTAGGACAGGGGAATGAGCAGTTCTTC.